A selection of T cell receptor beta chains follows, all from one sample in a study of immune characterization of retroperitoneal liposarcoma. In TCRdb, the PCR reads were re-called with MiXCR into one record per CDR3 protein. The repertoire holds some 9,900 distinct CDR3 sequences, with 25% to 30% as singletons. Material: tumor tissue. The receptors originated from a male donor with retroperitoneal liposarcoma. The CDR3 runs from the conserved cysteine through the conserved F or W. D genes are given only for firm matches. Size is omitted from some rows. Given values are once, few, many or a class for expanded clones.

clone_size | d_call | j_call | v_call | cdr3_aa | cdr3_nt
many | NA | TRBJ2-1 | TRBV6-1 | CASSEALGAYNEQFF | TGTGCCAGCAGTGAAGCCCTAGGGGCCTACAATGAGCAGTTCTTC
NA | NA | TRBJ2-1 | TRBV24-1 | CATSDAYGRAPYNEQFF | TGTGCCACCAGTGATGCCTATGGCAGGGCACCCTACAATGAGCAGTTCTTC
NA | NA | TRBJ1-5 | TRBV6-6 | CASSYSVHQNQPQHF | TGTGCCAGCAGTTACTCGGTCCATCAGAATCAGCCCCAGCATTTT
NA | TRBD1 | TRBJ1-6 | TRBV6-2/TRBV6-3 | CASSLAGGAQSPLHF | TGTGCCAGCAGTTTAGCAGGGGGCGCCCAATCACCCCTCCACTTT
few | NA | TRBJ1-5 | TRBV6-1 | CASSSDRYSNQPQHF | TGTGCCAGCAGCTCGGACAGATATAGCAATCAGCCCCAGCATTTT
NA | NA | TRBJ2-5 | TRBV6-6 | CASGLVGVGETQYF | TGTGCCAGCGGCTTAGTGGGGGTCGGGGAGACCCAGTACTTC
NA | NA | TRBJ2-1 | TRBV11-3 | CASSLPTGRTEQFF | TGTGCCAGCAGCTTACCCACAGGGCGCACCGAGCAGTTCTTC
NA | TRBD2 | TRBJ2-1 | TRBV6-1 | CASSVGGMSEQFF | TGTGCCAGCAGTGTCGGGGGGATGAGTGAGCAGTTCTTC
NA | NA | TRBJ2-1 | TRBV11-3 | CASSLVGLGDNEQFF | TGTGCCAGCAGCTTAGTTGGGCTGGGGGACAATGAGCAGTTCTTC
few | NA | TRBJ2-1 | TRBV7-3 | CASSVKGGVGEQFF | TGTGCCAGCAGCGTCAAGGGGGGCGTGGGCGAGCAGTTCTTC
NA | NA | TRBJ2-7 | TRBV7-9 | CASSLVGGGNEQYF | TGTGCCAGCAGCTTAGTCGGGGGAGGCAATGAGCAGTACTTC
many | NA | TRBJ2-1 | TRBV10-3 | CAISEGPGYEQFF | TGTGCCATCAGTGAGGGGCCAGGTTACGAGCAGTTCTTC
once | TRBD2 | TRBJ2-1 | TRBV6-6 | CASSRLAGVANSYNEQFF | TGTGCCAGCAGTAGACTAGCGGGAGTCGCTAACTCCTACAATGAGCAGTTCTTC
medium-sized | NA | TRBJ2-7 | TRBV7-2 | CASSLSRVYEQYF | TGTGCCAGCAGCTTATCCAGGGTATACGAGCAGTACTTC
NA | NA | TRBJ2-5 | TRBV6-1 | CASSERGPRQFF | TGTGCCAGCAGTGAACGAGGCCCGCGGCAGTTCTTT
many | NA | TRBJ2-1 | TRBV11-2 | CASSLDGQYNEQFF | TGTGCCAGCAGCTTAGACGGACAGTACAATGAGCAGTTCTTC
NA | NA | TRBJ2-6 | TRBV6-1 | CASRNQDSGANVLTF | TGTGCCAGCAGGAACCAAGACTCTGGGGCCAACGTCCTGACTTTC
NA | NA | TRBJ1-5 | TRBV6-1 | CASSGPRQGNQPQHF | TGTGCCAGCAGTGGGCCGAGGCAGGGCAATCAGCCCCAGCATTTT
NA | NA | TRBJ2-5 | TRBV6-6 | CASSSSRGEYETQYF | TGTGCCAGCAGCTCCTCAAGGGGGGAGTATGAGACCCAGTACTTC
many | TRBD2 | TRBJ2-1 | TRBV6-1 | CASEREGYEQFF | TGTGCCAGCGAGCGGGAGGGGTACGAGCAGTTCTTC
few | TRBD1 | TRBJ1-1 | TRBV12-3/TRBV12-4 | CASTLGTGGSEAFF | TGTGCCAGCACCTTGGGGACAGGGGGCTCTGAAGCTTTCTTT
NA | NA | TRBJ2-5 | TRBV7-2 | CASSLAIQQETQYF | TGTGCCAGCAGCTTAGCTATTCAACAAGAGACCCAGTACTTC
medium-sized | NA | TRBJ2-1 | TRBV7-2 | CASSLGGHQGETQFF | TGTGCCAGCAGCTTAGGGGGACATCAAGGGGAGACCCAGTTCTTC